This T cell receptor beta chain was recorded in a study of T cells in Graves' hyperthyroidism and ophthalmopathy. Looking at the study overall: Upon initial diagnosis and before any treatment, peripheral blood was collected.

Study-level results: Most expanded thyroid clonotypes above 0.001 recurred in blood. Ophthalmopathy cases were set apart from stable hyperthyroidism by a 13 V-J model.

This clonotype was observed at least ten times. Its antigen is currently unknown. The CDR3 extends over 15 amino acids. The germline V gene encodes CDR1 KGHSH and CDR2 LQKENI. V lost 6 bases to trimming and J lost 5 bases; unmatched junction nucleotides: 10. What was amplified from RNA transcripts were TCR beta CDR3 regions. HTBI primers were employed in a first-round RT-PCR of the TCR CDR3. TCRdb reprocessed the multiplex PCR reads with MiXCR, giving one entry per CDR3 protein. The data show around 340,000 distinct CDR3 sequences, about 18% seen once. Diagnoses used clinical symptoms, serum thyroxine and TRAb, thyroid ultrasound and orbital computed tomography.

The source material was blood. This rearrangement joins TRBV18 to TRBJ2-3; 8 bases are shared with TRBD1. The sequence was obtained from a young woman with Graves' hyperthyroidism that later progressed to Graves' ophthalmopathy. The CDR3 DNA is TGTGCCAGCTCCGCGGACAGGGAGAATGGAGATACGCAGTATTTT. This gives the protein CASSADRENGDTQYF.